Listed here are 7 T cell receptor beta chains from one sample, sequenced in a study of radiotherapy plus CTLA-4 blockade in lung cancer. Repertoires were generated with immunoSEQ multiplex PCR, while TCRdb's copy carries only in-frame clones and drops some. The data show 28,000 or so clones, approximately 78% seen once. The source material was peripheral blood, sampled from a patient treated with radiotherapy plus ipilimumab. These receptors all stem from a human donor with non-small cell lung cancer who had stable disease on radiotherapy plus ipilimumab.

This clone appeared a few times. The rearrangement uses TRBV6-5 and TRBJ1-5; the D is unclear. V was cut by 7 bases and J by 3 bases, with 10 bases left in between. Germline lookup yields CDR1 MNHEY and CDR2 SVGAGI. This CDR3 has 13 amino acids. Written as DNA, the CDR3 is TGTGCCAGCACCAGAGGGCCCAATCAGCCCCAGCATTTT. It translates to CASTRGPNQPQHF.

The genes are TRBV27 and TRBJ2-2, with D maybe TRBD1 (5 bases). The germline V and J ends were trimmed by 1 base and 0 bases, with 18 bases remaining between them. Germline loops: CDR1 MNHEY, CDR2 SMNVEV (reference sequence). The CDR3 covers 19 residues. CDR3 DNA: TGTGCCAGCAGTTTATTCGGTCCAGGGCGGTACTCGAACACCGGGGAGCTGTTTTTT. It is translated as CASSLFGPGRYSNTGELFF.

The chain recombines TRBV7-8 with TRBJ1-3; D remains ambiguous. The CDR3 spans 15 residues. Germline CDR1 and CDR2: SGHVS and FQNEAQ. The V gene lost 0 bases and the J gene lost 2 bases, with 8 bases spanning the gap. The CDR3 loop reads CASSLAGLTGNTIYF. As DNA, the CDR3 is TGTGCCAGCAGCTTAGCCGGGCTTACTGGAAACACCATATATTTT.

V usage is TRBV6-4 and J usage is TRBJ2-1; D possibly matches TRBD1 or TRBD2 (5 bases each). Trimming cost V 8 bases and J 8 bases, with 19 bases left between them. The CDR3 is 14 residues long. The germline V gene encodes CDR1 MRHNA and CDR2 SNTAGT. The chain's CDR3 is CASARDPRSDEQFF. In DNA form, the CDR3 reads TGTGCCAGCGCCCGGGACCCCCGGAGCGATGAGCAGTTCTTC.

This clone has more than one count but fewer than ten. This rearrangement joins TRBV7-2 to TRBJ1-1; 9 bases line up with TRBD1. The CDR3 consists of 15 residues. J was trimmed by 5 bases and V by 5 bases; bases with no gene match: 9. The V gene's germline CDR1 is SGHTA and CDR2 FQGNSA. In DNA form, the CDR3 reads TGTGCCAGCAGCCCAATACAGGGGGCGAAAACTGAAGCTTTCTTT. Encoded protein: CASSPIQGAKTEAFF.

The chain carries TRBV18 and TRBJ2-7, with D tentatively TRBD1 (6 bases). V was pared by 6 bases and J by 2 bases, with 14 bases between. The CDR3 extends over 14 amino acids. CDR1 is KGHSH and CDR2 is LQKENI in the germline V gene. CDR3 in DNA: TGTGCCAGCTCTCCTCAAACAGGGACCTACGAGCAGTACGTC. Protein product: CASSPQTGTYEQYV.

The chain links TRBV9 to TRBJ2-2; TRBD2 is a possible D gene (6 bases). This CDR3 has 16 residues. Trimming stripped 0 bases from V and 1 base from J, with 10 bases between. Germline V CDR1 and CDR2: SGDLS, YYNGEE. CDR3: CASSVVGRKNTGELFF. DNA of the CDR3: TGTGCCAGCAGCGTAGTTGGGAGGAAGAACACCGGGGAGCTGTTTTTT.